Listed below are T cell receptor beta chains from one sample, sequenced in a study of T cells in Graves' hyperthyroidism and ophthalmopathy. Each CDR3 protein gets one entry after TCRdb re-called the multiplex PCR reads with MiXCR. The profile covers about half a million distinct CDR3 sequences, with around 22% appearing a single time and roughly 10% taken by the ten largest. The sample taken for sequencing was blood. All receptors derive from a woman younger than 45 with Graves' ophthalmopathy. Each CDR3 is given with its conserved first and last residue. A D gene is named only where the DNA matches it firmly. Clone size, where shown, is once, few, many, or a class for clones that have expanded.

clone size	J gene	CDR3 length	V gene	D gene	CDR3 protein	CDR3 DNA
NA	TRBJ2-7	14	TRBV30	TRBD1	CAWKAGQGYYEQYF	TGTGCCTGGAAGGCGGGACAGGGATACTACGAGCAGTACTTC
NA	TRBJ1-5	17	TRBV6-5	TRBD1	CASSYSSRDRYGQPQHF	TGTGCCAGCAGTTATTCGTCCCGGGACAGGTACGGTCAGCCCCAGCATTTT
many	TRBJ2-2	15	TRBV7-3	NA	CASSPTRENTGELFF	TGTGCCAGCAGCCCCACCCGGGAGAACACCGGGGAGCTGTTTTTT
many	TRBJ2-7	14	TRBV19	NA	CASSITGQGYEQYF	TGTGCCAGTAGTATAACGGGGCAGGGCTACGAGCAGTACTTC
NA	TRBJ2-7	14	TRBV18	NA	CASSPPSQSYEQYF	TGTGCCAGCTCACCACCGTCACAGTCCTACGAGCAGTACTTC
many	TRBJ1-1	13	TRBV10-3	NA	CAISERDGSEAFF	TGTGCCATCAGTGAACGGGACGGGTCTGAAGCTTTCTTT
many	TRBJ2-7	12	TRBV7-2	NA	CASSETGIEQYF	TGTGCCAGCAGCGAAACAGGAATCGAGCAGTACTTC
NA	TRBJ1-5	13	TRBV15	NA	CATSRVPEQPQHF	TGTGCCACCAGCAGAGTTCCTGAGCAGCCTCAGCATTTT
many	TRBJ1-5	14	TRBV12-3/TRBV12-4	TRBD1	CASSIRTGIQPQHF	TGTGCCAGCAGTATACGGACAGGGATTCAGCCCCAGCATTTT
NA	TRBJ2-2	14	TRBV7-2	NA	CASSQRGSEGELFF	TGCGCCAGCAGCCAACGGGGCTCTGAGGGGGAGCTGTTTTTT
once	TRBJ2-7	20	TRBV5-1	NA	CASSLGVEVFGTQTAYEQYF	TGCGCCAGCAGCTTGGGAGTCGAAGTCTTTGGGACACAAACGGCCTACGAGCAGTACTTC
once	TRBJ2-7	11	TRBV15	NA	CATSKGYEQYF	TGTGCCACCAGCAAAGGGTACGAGCAGTACTTC
many	TRBJ1-5	14	TRBV30	NA	CAWSEVQGAQPQHF	TGTGCCTGGAGTGAGGTGCAGGGTGCACAGCCCCAGCATTTT
few	TRBJ1-5	16	TRBV6-4	NA	CASTRWRLGGNQPQHF	TGTGCCAGCACCCGGTGGAGGCTAGGTGGGAATCAGCCCCAGCATTTT
NA	TRBJ1-1	14	TRBV4-2	NA	CASRKVQGYEEAFF	TGTGCCAGCAGAAAGGTCCAGGGCTACGAGGAAGCTTTCTTT
NA	TRBJ1-2	15	TRBV29-1	TRBD1	CSVEEGGQGYYGYTF	TGCAGCGTTGAAGAGGGGGGACAGGGGTACTATGGCTACACCTTC
many	TRBJ2-2	13	TRBV2	NA	CASSEIGTGELFF	TGTGCCAGCAGTGAAATAGGCACCGGGGAGCTGTTTTTT
many	TRBJ2-7	12	TRBV12-3/TRBV12-4	NA	CASSPRFAEQYF	TGTGCCAGCAGTCCCCGGTTCGCCGAGCAGTACTTC
NA	TRBJ1-2	14	TRBV19	NA	CASESRQQPYGYTF	TGTGCCAGCGAATCACGACAGCAACCCTATGGCTACACCTTC
NA	TRBJ2-5	14	TRBV5-1	NA	CASRSLPGEETQYF	TGCGCCAGCCGATCCCTGCCAGGGGAAGAGACCCAGTACTTC
many	TRBJ2-2	16	TRBV2	TRBD1	CASSLPRGRGVGELFF	TGTGCCAGCAGCCTCCCCAGGGGGCGAGGGGTCGGGGAGCTGTTTTTT
NA	TRBJ1-3	14	TRBV29-1	NA	CSVSGTLVGNTIYF	TGCAGCGTTTCAGGGACCTTGGTTGGAAACACCATATATTTT
many	TRBJ2-5	18	TRBV20-1	NA	CSARVLRRTETKRWTQYF	TGCAGTGCTAGAGTCTTGCGACGGACTGAAACCAAGAGATGGACCCAGTACTTC
many	TRBJ1-3	12	TRBV6-2/TRBV6-3	NA	CASRTTLDTIYF	TGTGCCAGCAGGACGACCCTGGACACCATATATTTT
many	TRBJ1-2	15	TRBV29-1	NA	CSVEWGRAGGYGYTF	TGCAGCGTTGAATGGGGCCGGGCCGGGGGCTATGGCTACACCTTC
many	TRBJ1-1	12	TRBV19	TRBD1	CATGRGPLEAFF	TGTGCCACGGGTAGGGGGCCCTTGGAAGCTTTCTTT
few	TRBJ1-2	17	TRBV12-5	TRBD1	CASGLAPLRDRAVGYTF	TGTGCTAGTGGTTTGGCCCCACTCCGGGACAGGGCTGTTGGCTACACCTTC
few	TRBJ2-2	13	TRBV20-1	NA	CSASRQTTGELFF	TGCAGTGCTTCCCGACAGACCACCGGGGAGCTGTTTTTT
many	TRBJ1-2	16	TRBV6-2/TRBV6-3	NA	CASSRGDLGANYGYTF	TGTGCCAGCAGCCGTGGGGACTTGGGGGCGAACTATGGCTACACCTTC
NA	TRBJ2-7	14	TRBV29-1	NA	CSVGNRRNSYEQYF	TGCAGCGTTGGCAATAGGCGGAACTCCTACGAGCAGTACTTC
many	TRBJ1-6	13	TRBV30	NA	CAAADTKISPLHF	TGTGCTGCCGCGGACACGAAGATTTCACCCCTCCACTTT
many	TRBJ1-5	16	TRBV27	NA	CASSSGMGGGNQPQHF	TGTGCCAGCAGTTCGGGGATGGGGGGTGGCAATCAGCCCCAGCATTTT
NA	TRBJ2-7	13	TRBV12-3/TRBV12-4	TRBD1	CASSGTVNYEQYF	TGTGCCAGCAGCGGGACAGTGAACTACGAGCAGTACTTC
many	TRBJ2-7	14	TRBV4-1	NA	CASSQAFSPYEQYF	TGCGCCAGCAGCCAAGCTTTCAGCCCCTACGAGCAGTACTTC
many	TRBJ1-2	12	TRBV7-9	NA	CASSSDSGGYTF	TGTGCCAGCAGCTCCGACAGCGGGGGCTACACCTTC
NA	TRBJ2-7	14	TRBV6-2/TRBV6-3	NA	CASSFQTTYYEQYF	TGTGCCAGCAGTTTCCAAACCACTTACTACGAGCAGTACTTC
many	TRBJ2-2	14	TRBV4-2	NA	CASSQEGAAGELFF	TGTGCCAGCAGCCAAGAGGGGGCGGCCGGGGAGCTGTTTTTT
many	TRBJ2-5	14	TRBV6-2/TRBV6-3	TRBD1	CASSSWTGQETQYF	TGTGCCAGCAGTTCCTGGACAGGGCAAGAGACCCAGTACTTC
many	TRBJ1-2	12	TRBV6-5	NA	CASSYPGRGYTF	TGTGCCAGCAGTTACCCAGGACGTGGCTACACCTTC
many	TRBJ2-5	14	TRBV6-5	TRBD2	CASIISGGGETQYF	TGTGCCAGCATTATTAGCGGGGGTGGAGAGACCCAGTACTTC
many	TRBJ1-5	15	TRBV15	NA	CATRPEMGSNQPQHF	TGTGCCACCCGCCCGGAGATGGGGAGCAATCAGCCCCAGCATTTT
many	TRBJ2-7	16	TRBV2	TRBD1	CASSGDRDRGRDEQYF	TGTGCCAGCAGCGGCGACCGGGACAGGGGGCGCGACGAGCAGTACTTC
few	TRBJ1-5	12	TRBV20-1	NA	CSARQINQPQHF	TGCAGTGCTAGACAGATCAATCAGCCCCAGCATTTT
many	TRBJ1-1	17	TRBV6-7	TRBD1	CASSYPRTGYVNTEAFF	TGTGCCAGCAGTTACCCTAGGACAGGGTACGTGAACACTGAAGCTTTCTTT
many	TRBJ1-5	12	TRBV6-1	NA	CASSDEVSSQHF	TGTGCCAGCAGTGACGAGGTGTCGTCCCAGCATTTT
few	TRBJ2-7	17	TRBV4-2	TRBD2	CASSQRIAGILSYEQYF	TGTGCCAGCAGCCAACGCATAGCGGGGATACTCTCCTACGAGCAGTACTTC
few	TRBJ1-5	15	TRBV7-2	NA	CASSLVTAPSQPQHF	TGTGCCAGCAGCTTAGTGACAGCTCCCTCACAGCCCCAGCATTTT
many	TRBJ2-5	15	TRBV12-3/TRBV12-4	TRBD2	CASSRTGWGGETQYF	TGTGCCAGCAGTCGAACAGGTTGGGGGGGAGAGACCCAGTACTTC
NA	TRBJ2-5	13	TRBV2	NA	CASKKDYTETQYF	TGTGCCAGCAAGAAGGACTATACGGAGACCCAGTACTTC
many	TRBJ2-2	14	TRBV9	NA	CASSEALGSGELFF	TGTGCCAGCAGCGAAGCTCTGGGTTCCGGGGAGCTGTTTTTT